Below, 26 T cell receptor beta chains from the same sample are listed, as sequenced in a study of blood T cell repertoires in COVID-19. The repertoire was sequenced with immunoSEQ multiplex PCR; TCRdb's copy has only in-frame clones and lacks some. The repertoire has about 180,000 clones, 88% of them found once; the top ten carry 9% to 10%. The sequencing input was PBMCs or T cells enriched from blood (not recorded which). The origin of the receptors is a woman in her late teens or twenties who had recovered from COVID-19.

The chain is built from TRBV28 and TRBJ1-1; 7 positions match TRBD1. The CDR3 runs to 14 residues. From germline, CDR1 is MDHEN and CDR2 SYDVKM. The V gene end was trimmed by 4 bases and the J gene end by 3 bases; junction bases not matched to a gene: 5. The chain's CDR3 is CASSWTGEDTEAFF. The DNA of the CDR3 is TGTGCCAGCAGTTGGACAGGAGAGGACACTGAAGCTTTCTTT.

The rearrangement uses TRBV20-1 and TRBJ1-2; D remains unclear. V lost 7 bases, J lost 4 bases, and 7 bases lay in between. The CDR3 extends over 10 amino acids. Germline values: CDR1 DFQATT, CDR2 SNEGSKA (reference sequence). The CDR3 reads CSVEGYGYTF. CDR3 coding DNA: TGCAGTGTTGAGGGCTATGGCTACACCTTC.

J is TRBJ1-2 and V is TRBV30; the match to TRBD1 covers 7 bases. The CDR3 extends over 13 amino acids. Trimming took 5 bases from V and 7 from J; bases not matched to a gene: 10. The germline V gene has CDR1 GTSNPN and CDR2 SVGIG (reference sequence). This CDR3 reads CAWGRQGRGGYTF. The CDR3 DNA sequence: TGTGCCTGGGGCAGACAGGGTAGGGGTGGCTACACCTTC.

The chain has TRBV7-6 and TRBJ1-3, with 7 bases that match TRBD1. This CDR3 is 17 amino acids long. V trimming: 5 bases; J trimming: 9 bases; junction bases outside the gene matches: 19. Germline assignment: CDR1 SGHVS and CDR2 FNYEAQ. The CDR3 region has the DNA TGTGCCAGCAGCCTAGTGGCCAGGACAGGCCCGGTTAGCACCATATATTTT. Translated, it gives CASSLVARTGPVSTIYF.

V is TRBV7-2 and J is TRBJ1-5; D gene unclear. The CDR3 loop spans 13 amino acids. Germline loops: CDR1 SGHTA, CDR2 FQGNSA. With 3 bases removed from V and 4 bases from J, the gap between germline ends came to 7 bases. Written as DNA, the CDR3 is TGTGCCAGCAGCTTGGAGGTTAATCAGCCCCAGCATTTT. Its protein product is CASSLEVNQPQHF.

The chain employs TRBV20-1 and TRBJ2-5; D may be TRBD2 (5 bases). The CDR3 length is 11 residues. Looked up from germline, CDR1 is DFQATT and CDR2 is SNEGSKA (reference sequence). Trimming shortened V by 5 bases and J by 5 bases, and 9 bases separated the two germline ends. The CDR3 spells CSAPTGETQYF. In DNA, the CDR3 is TGCAGTGCTCCTACGGGGGAGACCCAGTACTTC.

In this sample, this clone turned up once. The V gene is TRBV12-3 or TRBV12-4, the J gene TRBJ1-2; a weak D match, TRBD1 (5 bases). The CDR3 loop spans 13 amino acids. Trimming left V 1 base short and J 3 bases short, with 6 bases between. As DNA, the CDR3 is TGTGCCAGCAGTTTAGGGGGGGACTATGGCTACACCTTC. Its translation is CASSLGGDYGYTF.

The J gene is TRBJ2-7, the V gene TRBV4-2; D call uncertain. Trimming stripped 5 bases from V and 4 bases from J, with 9 bases between. Germline CDR1 and CDR2: LGHNA and YNFKEQ. The CDR3 has 12 residues. CDR3 sequence: CASSVTRYEQYF. CDR3 bases: TGTGCCAGCAGCGTAACACGTTACGAGCAGTACTTC.

The chain uses TRBV7-2 and TRBJ2-2, with D hard to call. The ends were cut back, 10 bases at V and 1 base at J, with 7 bases in the middle. The CDR3 loop spans 12 amino acids. CDR1 and CDR2 from the germline V gene are SGHTA and FQGNSA. CDR3 sequence reads: CATKLNTGELFF. CDR3 in DNA: TGTGCCACCAAATTGAACACCGGGGAGCTGTTTTTT.

This chain links TRBV5-4 with TRBJ1-3; unclear D gene. CDR1 SGHNT and CDR2 YYREEE come from the germline V gene (reference sequence). The CDR3 consists of 15 residues. V lost 0 bases and J lost 4, with 11 bases in between. The CDR3 reads CASSLGAAAGNTIYF. The CDR3 coding sequence is TGTGCCAGCAGCTTGGGGGCTGCAGCAGGAAACACCATATATTTT.

The chain has TRBV7-2 and TRBJ2-7; TRBD2 matches at 9 bases. The CDR3 consists of 16 residues. CDR1 SGHTA and CDR2 FQGNSA come from the germline V gene. Germline trimming cut 4 bases from V and 0 bases from J; bases unmatched to any gene: 7. CDR3 sequence: CASSSTFSGSSYEQYF. Here the CDR3 DNA reads TGTGCCAGCAGCTCAACTTTTAGCGGGAGCTCCTACGAGCAGTACTTC.

The chain employs TRBV28 and TRBJ2-7, with 8 bases that match TRBD2. The germline CDR1 and CDR2 sequences are MDHEN and SYDVKM. Trimming cost V 5 bases and J 4 bases; bases outside gene matches: 10. The CDR3 loop spans 15 amino acids. The CDR3: CASSGSGLAWYEQYF. For the CDR3, the DNA is TGTGCCAGCAGTGGGTCCGGACTAGCTTGGTACGAGCAGTACTTC.

About this clone: At one boundary the junction diverges from the germline segment, which might be a read error. This sequence joins TRBV6-2 or TRBV6-3 and TRBJ1-5; the D gene is possibly TRBD1 (5 bases). CDR3 size: 15 residues. Germline V CDR1 and CDR2: MNHEY, SVGEGT. The CDR3 nucleotides are TGTGCCAGCAGTTACATGGCAGGGACTGGTCAGCTCCAGCATTTT. Protein sequence: CASSYMAGTGQLQHF.

The V and J genes are TRBV2 and TRBJ2-1; the D gene is possibly TRBD1 (6 bases). V lost 6 bases to trimming and J lost 0 bases, with 12 bases between them. Germline assignment: CDR1 SNHLY and CDR2 FYNNEI. The CDR3 sequence is 15 residues long. In DNA, the CDR3 is TGTGCCAGCAGCGTACCGGACAGCTCCTACAATGAGCAGTTCTTC. It translates to CASSVPDSSYNEQFF.

This clone was seen just once. This rearrangement joins TRBV19 to TRBJ2-3; D gene uncertain. Trimming took off 5 bases at V and 2 bases at J, with 5 bases between the two ends. The CDR3 has 12 amino acids. Per germline, CDR1 LNHDA and CDR2 SQIVND (reference sequence). The CDR3 here is CASSPDTDTQYF. The CDR3 DNA is TGTGCCAGTAGTCCAGACACAGATACGCAGTATTTT. The whole variable domain, remainder taken from reference TRBV19 and TRBJ2-3, is DGGITQSPKYLFRKEGQNVTLSCEQNLNHDAMYWYRQDPGQGLRLIYYSQIVNDFQKGDIAEGYSVSREKKESFPLTVTSAQKNPTAFYLCASSPDTDTQYFGPGTRLTVL.

The rearrangement joins TRBV11-2 to TRBJ2-5, with D possibly being TRBD2 (5 bases). Per the germline V gene, CDR1 is SGHAT and CDR2 is FQNNGV. Trimming shortened V by 1 base and J by 7 bases, and 13 bases separated the two germline ends. The CDR3 is 14 amino acids. CDR3: CASSLGISGGTQYF. CDR3 coding DNA: TGTGCCAGCAGCTTAGGGATATCCGGAGGGACCCAGTACTTC.

The chain combines TRBV19 with TRBJ1-4; TRBD1 is a possible D gene (5 bases). This CDR3 has 14 residues. Germline V gene data show CDR1 as LNHDA and CDR2 as SQIVND (reference sequence). V dropped 9 bases and J dropped 5 bases, with 16 bases sitting between them. The chain's CDR3 is CARAFRVGNEKLFF. Written as DNA, the CDR3 is TGTGCCAGGGCATTCAGGGTGGGGAATGAAAAACTGTTTTTT.

This sequence joins TRBV28 and TRBJ2-5; 7 bases align to TRBD2. The CDR3 is made up of 14 amino acids. The germline V gene has CDR1 MDHEN and CDR2 SYDVKM. J gave up 2 bases and V 4 bases, and 4 bases lay outside the gene matches. CDR3 amino acids: CASSSPGLQETQYF. The CDR3 nucleotides are TGTGCCAGCAGTTCCCCGGGACTACAAGAGACCCAGTACTTC.

This clone was seen only once. The genes are TRBV7-8 and TRBJ2-2; a weak D match, TRBD2 (6 bases). Germline V gene lookup returns CDR1 SGHVS and CDR2 FQNEAQ. V gave up 1 base and J gave up 5 bases, with 11 bases separating them. The CDR3 loop spans 15 amino acids. CDR3 sequence (DNA): TGTGCCAGCAGCTTAGGTCGGGGGAGAACCGGGGAGCTGTTTTTT. This translates into CASSLGRGRTGELFF.

The chain joins TRBV18 to TRBJ2-1; 7 nucleotides align to TRBD2. The CDR3 sequence is 16 residues long. CDR1 and CDR2 (germline): KGHSH, LQKENI. Losses at the gene ends were 6 bases for V and 0 bases for J; bases not matched to a gene: 8. This chain's CDR3 is CASSYTSVSSYNEQFF. Written as DNA, the CDR3 is TGTGCCAGCTCGTACACTAGCGTTAGCTCCTACAATGAGCAGTTCTTC. Full variable domain (missing parts from reference TRBV18 and TRBJ2-1): NAGVMQNPRHLVRRRGQEARLRCSPMKGHSHVYWYRQLPEEGLKFMVYLQKENIIDESGMPKERFSAEFPKEGPSILRIQQVVRGDSAAYFCASSYTSVSSYNEQFFGPGTRLTVL.

The V and J genes are TRBV5-7 and TRBJ2-7; 10 bases line up with TRBD2. TRBV5-7 belongs to the ORF category, with a function that is uncertain. This CDR3 spans 18 amino acids. Losses at the gene ends were 6 bases for V and 0 bases for J; bases not matched to a gene: 15. The CDR3 bases are TGTGCCAGCATTCCCGAGTCGGGACTAGCGAGAAGCTCCTACGAGCAGTACTTC. Amino acids: CASIPESGLARSSYEQYF.

This clone was detected only a few times. The rearrangement joins TRBV4-1 to TRBJ2-7, with TRBD2 matching 7 bases. CDR3 length: 17 residues. CDR1 is MGHRA, CDR2 YSYEKL, per germline. V lost 0 bases to trimming and J lost 5 bases; unmatched junction nucleotides: 13. CDR3 sequence (DNA): TGCGCCAGCAGCCAAGATCGGGGGGTCGAGGGGTTCGACGAGCAGTACTTC. Protein product: CASSQDRGVEGFDEQYF.

The chain recombines TRBV19 with TRBJ1-5; 9 bases fit TRBD1. CDR1 is LNHDA, CDR2 SQIVND, per germline (reference sequence). The V gene end was trimmed by 1 base and the J gene end by 6 bases; junction bases not matched to a gene: 7. The CDR3 runs to 16 residues. In DNA form, the CDR3 reads TGTGCCAGTAGTATAGTACAGGGGGCCAGGGGTCAGCCCCAGCATTTT. Translation gives CASSIVQGARGQPQHF.

The chain employs TRBV28 and TRBJ2-5; 7 nucleotides align to TRBD1. The CDR3 contains 14 residues. V trimming: 6 bases; J trimming: 7 bases; junction bases outside the gene matches: 11. In germline, CDR1 is MDHEN, CDR2 SYDVKM. The CDR3 reads CASSARPAGGTQYF. The CDR3 nucleotides are TGTGCCAGCAGCGCCCGCCCCGCAGGGGGGACCCAGTACTTC.

The V gene is TRBV10-3, the J gene TRBJ2-7; the D gene is possibly TRBD2 (5 bases). Germline V lookup: CDR1 ENHRY, CDR2 SYGVKD. Trimming took off 6 bases at V and 2 bases at J, with 23 bases between the two ends. The CDR3 has 17 residues. Written as DNA, the CDR3 is TGTGCCATCAGGGGCCCTGTACGGCAGGACTCAACCTACGAGCAGTACTTC. This translates into CAIRGPVRQDSTYEQYF.

The chain recombines TRBV10-1 with TRBJ1-5, with D maybe TRBD1 (6 bases). Germline V gene lookup returns CDR1 WNHNN and CDR2 SYGVQD (reference sequence). The CDR3 covers 12 residues. The ends were cut back, 8 bases at V and 7 bases at J, with 12 bases in the middle. CDR3 in DNA: TGCGCCAGCCGGGACATCAGGCAGCCCCAGCATTTT. Translation gives CASRDIRQPQHF.